Here is one T cell receptor (beta chain) with its context. Measured with immunoSEQ multiplex PCR; TCRdb has only the in-frame clones, and not every one. The sample has tens of thousands of clones; 88% are singletons. Germline loops: CDR1 KGHSH, CDR2 LQKENI. The ends were cut back, 3 bases at V and 2 bases at J, with 10 bases in the middle. The CDR3 length is 14 residues. The data belong to a study of T cells in localized non-small cell lung cancer. The TCR comes from a female donor over 55 with stage I squamous cell lung carcinoma. V gene TRBV18 combines with J gene TRBJ2-5, with D uncertain. The specimen comprised peripheral blood, sampled before any cancer treatment. The CDR3 DNA is TGTGCCAGCTCACCCACCGCAGTACAAGAGACCCAGTACTTC. Amino acids: CASSPTAVQETQYF.